This T cell receptor (beta chain) was sequenced during a study of beta chain features in type 1 diabetes. General observations from the study: The naive, central memory and Treg TCRB repertoires of patients appeared to be more similar to one another than those of healthy donors. In every one of the four CD4+ subsets, TCRB CDR3s were moderately but significantly shorter in Type 1 diabetes patients. VDJ junctions from type 1 diabetes patients carried fewer insertions and larger deletions.

The investigators reverse transcribed all of the isolated RNA, so they sequenced expressed TCRB transcripts. Profiled with immunoSEQ multiplex PCR; TCRdb holds only in-frame clones, not every one. The sample lists 100,000 to 150,000 clones, 16% occurring once. This CDR3 has 14 amino acids. The junction had 14 bases not matched to a gene; V was cut back by 2 bases and J by 11 bases. The germline CDR1 and CDR2 sequences are GTSNPN and SVGIG (reference sequence). In the case of this clone: Its antigen is not known.

CD45RO/CCR7/CD25/CD127/CD95/CD27 sorting isolated CD4+ naive, central memory, regulatory and stem cell-like memory cells. The sequence was collected from a man aged 25 to 40 with type 1 diabetes. The V gene is TRBV30, the J gene TRBJ1-2; TRBD1 matches 7 bases. What was sequenced was central memory CD4+ T cells from blood. The CDR3 nucleotides are TGTGCCTGGAGTCTAACAGGGGATCGTCGTCGGTACACCTTC. Translation gives CAWSLTGDRRRYTF.